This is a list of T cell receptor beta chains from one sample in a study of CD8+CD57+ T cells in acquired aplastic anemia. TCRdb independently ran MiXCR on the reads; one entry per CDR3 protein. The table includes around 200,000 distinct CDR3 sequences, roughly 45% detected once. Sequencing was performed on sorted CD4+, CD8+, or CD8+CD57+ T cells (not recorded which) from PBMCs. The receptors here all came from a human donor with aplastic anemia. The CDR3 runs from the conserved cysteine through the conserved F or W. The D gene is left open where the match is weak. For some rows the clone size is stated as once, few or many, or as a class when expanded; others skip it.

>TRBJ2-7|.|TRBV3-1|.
CASSQVDSGAYEQYF
TGTGCCAGCAGCCAAGTGGACAGTGGGGCCTACGAGCAGTACTTC
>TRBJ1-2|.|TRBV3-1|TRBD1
CASSQPDRGGNGYTF
TGTGCCAGCAGCCAACCCGACAGGGGAGGAAATGGCTACACCTTC
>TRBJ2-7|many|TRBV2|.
CASRNDGSYEQYF
TGTGCCAGCAGAAACGACGGTTCCTACGAGCAGTACTTC
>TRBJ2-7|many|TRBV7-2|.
CASSLAGAQEQYF
TGTGCCAGCAGCTTAGCGGGGGCGCAAGAGCAGTACTTC
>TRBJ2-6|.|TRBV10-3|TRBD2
CATGRARGGTEAF
TGTGCCACCGGGAGGGCAAGGGGGGGGACTGAAGCTTTC
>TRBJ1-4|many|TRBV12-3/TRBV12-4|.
CASSPRTATNEKLFF
TGTGCCAGCAGTCCCCGGACTGCAACTAATGAAAAACTGTTTTTT
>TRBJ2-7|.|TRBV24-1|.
CASSFLSQYEQYF
TGTGCCAGCAGTTTTCTCTCTCAATACGAGCAGTACTTC
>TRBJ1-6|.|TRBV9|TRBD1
CASSAYGTENSPLHF
TGTGCCAGCAGCGCATATGGGACAGAGAATTCACCCCTCCACTTT
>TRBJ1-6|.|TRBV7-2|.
CASSLGEGSGGSPLHF
TGTGCCAGCAGCTTGGGGGAGGGCAGCGGAGGTTCACCCCTCCACTTT
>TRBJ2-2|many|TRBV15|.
CATNRGGENTGELFF
TGTGCCACCAACCGTGGGGGAGAGAACACCGGGGAGCTGTTTTTT
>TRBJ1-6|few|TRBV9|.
CASSVVAGAPLHF
TGTGCCAGCAGCGTAGTTGCAGGGGCACCCCTCCACTTT
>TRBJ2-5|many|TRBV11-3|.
CASSSEGGRPQETQYF
TGTGCCAGCAGCTCGGAGGGGGGTCGGCCCCAAGAGACCCAGTACTTC
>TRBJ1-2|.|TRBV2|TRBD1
CASSEQGARSYGYTF
TGTGCCAGCAGTGAACAGGGGGCGCGAAGCTATGGCTACACCTTC
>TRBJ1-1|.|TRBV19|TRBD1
CASSIVQGAGTEAFF
TGTGCCAGTAGTATAGTTCAGGGGGCTGGCACTGAAGCTTTCTTT
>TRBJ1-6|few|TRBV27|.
CASSLTSSYNSPLHF
TGTGCCAGCAGTTTAACCAGCTCCTATAATTCACCCCTCCACTTT
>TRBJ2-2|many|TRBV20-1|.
CSARRGSNTGELFF
TGCAGTGCCCGGAGGGGGTCGAACACCGGGGAGCTGTTTTTT